Presented here are 13 T cell receptor beta chains from one specimen sequenced in a study of T cell responses to AZD1222 COVID-19 vaccine. The method was immunoSEQ multiplex PCR; TCRdb's version includes in-frame clones alone and lacks a portion of them. Of around 140,000 clones in the sample, about 91% are singletons; the top ten hold 3% to 4%. The material was peripheral blood, obtained 28 days after the second AZD1222 dose. These receptors came from an adult who received the AZD1222 COVID-19 vaccine.

The chain links TRBV5-1 to TRBJ1-1; D remains ambiguous. The CDR3 totals 13 residues. Germline CDR1 is SGHRS and CDR2 is YFSETQ. V was trimmed by 1 base and J by 1 base, leaving 5 bases between them. DNA of the CDR3: TGCGCCAGCAGCTTGCTGGGGAACACTGAAGCTTTCTTT. It is translated as CASSLLGNTEAFF.

The chain links TRBV30 to TRBJ1-6; D might be TRBD1 (5 bases). From germline, CDR1 is GTSNPN and CDR2 SVGIG (reference sequence). The CDR3 covers 13 residues. V lost 2 bases and J lost 9, with 11 bases in between. The CDR3 sequence is CAWSSGVGSPLHF. The CDR3, as DNA: TGTGCCTGGAGTTCGGGGGTTGGTTCACCCCTCCACTTT.

This chain's CDR3 is CATSDGLGQPQHF. The CDR3 bases are TGTGCCACCTCAGACGGTCTAGGCCAGCCCCAGCATTTT. The V and J genes are TRBV28 and TRBJ1-5; D not certain. V lost 10 bases to trimming and J lost 7 bases, with 17 bases between them. CDR1 is MDHEN, CDR2 SYDVKM, per germline. The CDR3 loop spans 13 amino acids. Looking up the rest from reference TRBV28 and TRBJ1-5 gives the full variable domain: DVKVTQSSRYLVKRTGEKVFLECVQDMDHENMFWYRQDPGLGLRLIYFSYDVKMKEKGDIPEGYSVSREKKERFSLILESASTNQTSMYLCATSDGLGQPQHFGDGTRLSIL.

The CDR3 loop is CASSPRALSYEQYF. CDR3 nucleotides: TGTGCCAGCAGCCCCCGGGCCCTCTCCTACGAGCAGTACTTC. This chain joins TRBV3-1 (or the pseudogene TRBV3-2) and TRBJ2-7; D unresolved. Trimming removed 4 bases at V and 0 bases at J, with 10 bases between. The CDR3 covers 14 residues. The germline gives CDR1 LGHDT, CDR2 YNNKEL (reference sequence).

The chain links TRBV18 to TRBJ2-2; unclear D gene. The CDR3 runs to 13 residues. Trimming pared 3 bases from V and 2 bases from J, leaving 4 bases between. The germline V gene encodes CDR1 KGHSH and CDR2 LQKENI. Here the CDR3 reads CASSPANTGELFF. As DNA, the CDR3 is TGTGCCAGCTCACCGGCCAACACCGGGGAGCTGTTTTTT.

DNA of the CDR3: TGTGCCAGCAGTCCCTCCTCCCTACCCCTGGGCTATGGCTACACCTTC. Translated, it gives CASSPSSLPLGYGYTF. The chain couples TRBV28 to TRBJ1-2, with unresolved D. This CDR3 has 16 amino acids. Per the germline V gene, CDR1 is MDHEN and CDR2 is SYDVKM. V was clipped by 5 bases and J by 4 bases, with 20 bases between them.

This clone showed up just a few times. This chain uses TRBV6-5 with TRBJ2-5; possible D gene TRBD1, 6 bases. CDR3 length equals 15 residues. Germline-derived CDR1 and CDR2 are MNHEY and SVGAGI. Trimming took 2 bases from V and 4 from J, leaving 14 bases between them. CDR3 sequence: CASSYTGTKGETQYF. CDR3 DNA: TGTGCCAGCAGTTACACAGGGACGAAGGGAGAGACCCAGTACTTC.

This chain connects TRBV7-8 to TRBJ2-1, with 11 bases that match TRBD2. With V trimmed by 1 base and J by 2 bases, 7 bases remained unmatched. The germline CDR1 and CDR2 sequences are SGHVS and FQNEAQ. The CDR3 sequence is 18 residues long. Written as DNA, the CDR3 is TGTGCCAGCAGCTTAGTAGGTGCGGGACTAGCGGCCTACAATGAGCAGTTCTTC. This translates into CASSLVGAGLAAYNEQFF.

This clone has just a few counts. V and J are TRBV19 and TRBJ2-3; D remains unclear. V lost 5 bases, J lost 0 bases, and 9 bases lay in between. The CDR3 is made up of 14 amino acids. Germline V gene data show CDR1 as LNHDA and CDR2 as SQIVND (reference sequence). CDR3 loop: CASSLYFSTDTQYF. The CDR3 DNA follows: TGTGCCAGTAGTCTCTACTTTAGCACAGATACGCAGTATTTT.

The chain employs TRBV5-1 and TRBJ2-1, with 11 nucleotides matching TRBD2. The CDR3 totals 18 residues. V trimming: 0 bases; J trimming: 2 bases; junction bases outside the gene matches: 7. Germline-derived CDR1 and CDR2 are SGHRS and YFSETQ. CDR3 sequence: CASSLGLAGPPAYNEQFF. The CDR3 nucleotides read TGCGCCAGCAGCTTGGGACTAGCGGGACCTCCTGCCTACAATGAGCAGTTCTTC.

The rearrangement joins TRBV7-9 to TRBJ2-7; D may match TRBD1 or TRBD2 (5 bases each). V was pared by 5 bases and J by 2 bases, with 25 bases between. Germline loops: CDR1 SEHNR, CDR2 FQNEAQ (reference sequence). The CDR3 runs 18 residues. For the CDR3, the DNA is TGTGCCAGCAGCCCAAGCGACTGGGGACGGCGCCGAGCCTACGAGCAGTACTTC. This translates into CASSPSDWGRRRAYEQYF. Full variable domain (missing parts from reference TRBV7-9 and TRBJ2-7): DTGVSQNPRHKITKRGQNVTFRCDPISEHNRLYWYRQTLGQGPEFLTYFQNEAQLEKSRLLSDRFSAERPKGSFSTLEIQRTEQGDSAMYLCASSPSDWGRRRAYEQYFGPGTRLTVT.

This chain links TRBV9 with TRBJ2-5; 10 bases line up with TRBD2. The CDR3 is 15 amino acids. From germline, CDR1 is SGDLS and CDR2 YYNGEE. V dropped 2 bases and J dropped 5; count of bases not matched to a gene: 6. The CDR3: CASSVASGRSETQYF. Written as DNA, the CDR3 is TGTGCCAGCAGCGTGGCTAGCGGGAGATCGGAGACCCAGTACTTC.

The rearrangement joins TRBV24-1 to TRBJ1-2, with D uncertain. This CDR3 spans 13 amino acids. The V gene lost 1 base and the J gene lost 8 bases, with 10 bases spanning the gap. Germline CDR1 KGHDR, CDR2 SFDVKD. The CDR3 is CATSDFGGRGYTF. CDR3 DNA: TGTGCCACCAGTGATTTCGGAGGGCGAGGCTACACCTTC.